This T cell receptor beta chain was profiled in a study of OX40 agonist ivuxolimab in advanced cancers. Exclusion applied to patients with autoimmune disease history or systemic immunosuppression. Sampling of blood occurred at baseline, cycle 4 day 1, and cycle 7 day 1. The method was immunoSEQ multiplex PCR; TCRdb's version includes in-frame clones alone and lacks a portion of them. The table lists fewer than 80,000 clones, 85% of them singletons. Germline V gene data show CDR1 as MDHEN and CDR2 as SYDVKM. Trimming cost V 5 bases and J 3 bases, with 17 bases left between them. CDR3 length equals 16 residues.

Sequenced here: CD4+ or CD8+ T cells sorted from blood, sampled in a trial of the OX40 agonist ivuxolimab. The chain joins TRBV28 to TRBJ1-5, with D maybe TRBD1 (6 bases). This TCR came from an adult with an advanced solid tumor such as melanoma, head and neck, liver or kidney cancer. In DNA, the CDR3 is TGTGCCAGCAGTAGGGGGGAGGGATACCCCAATCAGCCCCAGCATTTT. Translated: CASSRGEGYPNQPQHF.